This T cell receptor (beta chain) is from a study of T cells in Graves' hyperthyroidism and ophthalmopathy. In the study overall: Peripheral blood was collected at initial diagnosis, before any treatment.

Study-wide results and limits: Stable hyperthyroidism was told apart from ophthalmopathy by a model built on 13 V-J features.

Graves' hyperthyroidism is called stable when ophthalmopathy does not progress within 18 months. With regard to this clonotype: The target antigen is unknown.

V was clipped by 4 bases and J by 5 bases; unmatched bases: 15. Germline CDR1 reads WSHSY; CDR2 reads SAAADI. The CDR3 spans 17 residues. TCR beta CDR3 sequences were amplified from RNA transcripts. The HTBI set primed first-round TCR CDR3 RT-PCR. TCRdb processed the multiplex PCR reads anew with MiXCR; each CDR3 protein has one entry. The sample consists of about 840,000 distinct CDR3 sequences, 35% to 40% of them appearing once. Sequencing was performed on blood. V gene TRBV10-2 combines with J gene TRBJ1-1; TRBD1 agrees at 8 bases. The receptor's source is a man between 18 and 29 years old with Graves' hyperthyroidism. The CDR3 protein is CASSGTGGTISRTEAFF. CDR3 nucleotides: TGCGCCAGCAGTGGTACAGGGGGGACTATATCACGAACTGAAGCTTTCTTT.